A selection of T cell receptor beta chains follows, all from one sample in a study of T cell repertoires in cytomegalovirus infection. TCRdb reprocessed the reads with MiXCR, giving one entry per CDR3 protein. The data contain 150,000 to 200,000 distinct CDR3 sequences, more than 9% of them singletons. The sequenced sample consisted of PBMCs. All receptors derive from a human donor in good health (CMV status not recorded). Some clones in this sample may be carry-over from other donors' samples. Each CDR3 is given with its conserved first and last residue. A D gene is named only where the DNA matches it firmly. Clone size, where shown, is once, few, many, or a class for clones that have expanded.

d_gene: TRBD2; v_gene: TRBV28; j_gene: TRBJ2-7; abundance: many; CDR3aa: CASSLGTSGTDEQYF; CDR3nt: TGTGCCAGCAGTTTGGGGACTAGCGGGACCGACGAGCAGTACTTC
d_gene: TRBD1; v_gene: TRBV12-3/TRBV12-4; j_gene: TRBJ2-7; abundance: few; CDR3aa: CASRDSRDRSYEQYF; CDR3nt: TGTGCCAGCAGAGATAGCCGGGACAGGTCCTACGAGCAGTACTTC
d_gene: TRBD2; v_gene: TRBV12-3/TRBV12-4; j_gene: TRBJ2-5; abundance: many; CDR3aa: CASSIRTSGGRETQYF; CDR3nt: TGTGCCAGCAGTATCCGGACTAGCGGGGGGCGAGAGACCCAGTACTTC
d_gene: NA; v_gene: TRBV20-1; j_gene: TRBJ1-3; abundance: NA; CDR3aa: CSASTLAQGVGNTIYF; CDR3nt: TGCAGTGCTAGCACCCTGGCCCAGGGCGTTGGAAACACCATATATTTT
d_gene: NA; v_gene: TRBV6-8; j_gene: TRBJ2-3; abundance: NA; CDR3aa: CASSYQPGKRRDTQYF; CDR3nt: TGTGCCAGCAGTTACCAGCCGGGGAAAAGGCGAGATACGCAGTATTTT
d_gene: TRBD2; v_gene: TRBV7-2; j_gene: TRBJ2-7; abundance: many; CDR3aa: CASSFRREPNEQYF; CDR3nt: TGTGCCAGCAGCTTCCGGCGGGAGCCCAACGAGCAGTACTTC
d_gene: NA; v_gene: TRBV29-1; j_gene: TRBJ2-7; abundance: NA; CDR3aa: CSVRREQEYF; CDR3nt: TGCAGCGTCCGCAGGGAGCAGGAGTACTTC
d_gene: NA; v_gene: TRBV28; j_gene: TRBJ2-5; abundance: many; CDR3aa: CASNLLGQIQETQYF; CDR3nt: TGTGCCAGCAACCTATTAGGACAGATCCAAGAGACCCAGTACTTC
d_gene: NA; v_gene: TRBV7-2; j_gene: TRBJ2-7; abundance: many; CDR3aa: CASSLRAASYEQYF; CDR3nt: TGTGCCAGCAGCCTAAGGGCGGCTTCCTACGAGCAGTACTTC
d_gene: TRBD2; v_gene: TRBV6-2/TRBV6-3; j_gene: TRBJ2-1; abundance: NA; CDR3aa: CASSFGLAGGQGLNEQFF; CDR3nt: TGTGCCAGCAGTTTCGGACTAGCGGGAGGGCAAGGGCTCAATGAGCAGTTCTTC